Below, 20 T cell receptor beta chains from the same sample are listed, as sequenced in a study of T cells in Graves' hyperthyroidism and ophthalmopathy. The investigators amplified TCR beta CDR3 regions from RNA transcripts. The TCR CDR3 was amplified in a first-round RT-PCR using the HTBI primer set. Each CDR3 protein gets one entry after TCRdb re-called the multiplex PCR reads with MiXCR. The sample has roughly 500,000 distinct CDR3 sequences; 46% are singletons. Sequenced material: peripheral blood or thyroid tissue (not recorded which). The receptors come from an adult woman with Graves' disease, either hyperthyroidism or ophthalmopathy (not recorded which).

On this clonotype itself: A read error may account for a junction end that differs from germline. The rearrangement links TRBV7-6 to TRBJ1-5; D gene uncertain. CDR1 and CDR2 from the germline V gene are SGHVS and FNYEAQ. The CDR3 sequence is 13 residues long. As DNA, the CDR3 is TGTGCCAGCAGCCCCGGGATTGAACAGCCCCAGCGTTTT. It encodes CASSPGIEQPQRF.

CDR3 sequence: CASSLGRQGSPLHF. Written as DNA, the CDR3 is TGTGCCAGCAGCTTAGGAAGACAGGGGTCACCCCTCCACTTT. The J gene is TRBJ1-6, the V gene TRBV7-9, with 8 bases that match TRBD1. CDR1 is SEHNR and CDR2 is FQNEAQ in the germline V gene (reference sequence). Germline trimming cut 1 base from V and 10 bases from J; bases unmatched to any gene: 3. The CDR3 runs 14 residues.

Regarding this clonotype: The germline gene is not matched at one end of the junction; a read error may be the cause. The chain employs TRBV7-9 and TRBJ1-6, with D unclear. There are 15 residues in the CDR3. In germline, CDR1 is SEHNR, CDR2 FQNEAQ (reference sequence). In DNA form, the CDR3 reads TGCGCCAGCAGCTTGGGTCAATCGGATAATTCACCCCTCCACTTT. It encodes CASSLGQSDNSPLHF.

This clonotype came up a few times. The chain links TRBV20-1 to TRBJ1-1; the match to TRBD1 covers 7 bases. The germline gives CDR1 DFQATT, CDR2 SNEGSKA (reference sequence). This CDR3 spans 10 amino acids. Written as DNA, the CDR3 is TGCAGCGCACGGGACAGCGAAGCTTTCTTT. Its protein is CSARDSEAFF.

The chain is built from TRBV11-2 and TRBJ1-1, with TRBD1 matching 8 bases. The CDR3 covers 12 residues. Per the germline V gene, CDR1 is SGHAT and CDR2 is FQNNGV. V lost 11 bases, J lost 3 bases, and 5 bases stayed unmatched. CDR3 region: CAQADRDTEAFF. CDR3 nucleotide sequence: TGTGCCCAAGCGGACAGGGACACTGAAGCTTTCTTT.

This clonotype was picked up many times. This chain joins TRBV5-1 and TRBJ1-4; D gene uncertain. The CDR3 extends over 15 amino acids. CDR1 is SGHRS and CDR2 is YFSETQ in the germline V gene. Trimming pared 4 bases from V and 4 bases from J, leaving 14 bases between. CDR3 coding DNA: TGCGCCAGCAGCCCGGACGGGCGGCATAATGAAAAACTGTTTTTT. Amino acid sequence: CASSPDGRHNEKLFF.

The V call is TRBV7-2, the J call TRBJ2-7; tentatively, D is TRBD1 or TRBD2 (5 bases each). This CDR3 contains 15 residues. V shed 5 bases and J shed 3 bases, with 17 bases lying between them. Germline V CDR1 and CDR2: SGHTA, FQGNSA. The CDR3 loop reads CASSPAVGTFYEQYF. CDR3 DNA: TGTGCCAGCAGCCCCGCAGTTGGGACGTTCTACGAGCAGTACTTC.

The chain recombines TRBV25-1 with TRBJ2-5, with D unresolved. The germline gives CDR1 MGHDK, CDR2 SYGVNS. V dropped 4 bases and J dropped 3 bases, with 3 bases sitting between them. The CDR3 is made up of 11 amino acids. CDR3 amino acids: CASSVKETQYF. CDR3 in DNA: TGTGCCAGCAGTGTAAAAGAGACCCAGTACTTC.

This sequence joins TRBV9 and TRBJ1-1; D remains ambiguous. V was clipped by 0 bases and J by 4 bases, with 10 bases between them. CDR1 is SGDLS and CDR2 is YYNGEE in the germline V gene. The CDR3 has 14 residues. The CDR3 sequence is CASSVGASPTEAFF. Written as DNA, the CDR3 is TGTGCCAGCAGCGTAGGGGCTTCACCCACTGAAGCTTTCTTT.

With respect to this clonotype: No conserved phenylalanine or tryptophan is present at the end of the CDR3, so a read error is the likely explanation. V and J are TRBV2 and TRBJ1-1; a possible D gene is TRBD1 (6 bases). The germline V gene encodes CDR1 SNHLY and CDR2 FYNNEI. Trimming pared 6 bases from V and 0 bases from J, leaving 11 bases between. This CDR3 is built from 14 residues. CDR3 DNA: TGTGCCAGCAGGGGGGCTGGCTTGAACACTGAAGCTTTCTCT. Translating it yields CASRGAGLNTEAFS.

The chain joins TRBV2 to TRBJ1-6; D call uncertain. V lost 1 base to trimming and J lost 8 bases, with 9 bases between them. The CDR3 is made up of 14 amino acids. Germline-derived CDR1 and CDR2 are SNHLY and FYNNEI. CDR3 loop: CASSEGREYSPLHF. The CDR3 DNA reads TGTGCCAGCAGTGAAGGGAGGGAATATTCACCCCTCCACTTT.

The chain recombines TRBV10-3 with TRBJ1-1; 7 bases agree with TRBD1. The CDR3 spans 13 residues. V lost 10 bases and J lost 1; bases outside the gene matches: 6. Germline lookup yields CDR1 ENHRY and CDR2 SYGVKD. For the CDR3, the DNA is TGTGCCAGCACAGGGGCCGGGAACACTGAAGCTTTCTTT. Encoded protein: CASTGAGNTEAFF.

V usage is TRBV2 and J usage is TRBJ1-2, with D possibly being TRBD1 (6 bases). Germline V gives CDR1 SNHLY, CDR2 FYNNEI. The ends were cut back, 3 bases at V and 6 bases at J, with 23 bases in the middle. The CDR3 runs to 17 residues. CDR3 sequence (DNA): TGTGCCAGCAGTGATACCCGGGACACTTCCGGGGACGATGGCTACACCTTC. It specifies CASSDTRDTSGDDGYTF. The full variable domain, rest sourced from reference TRBV2 and TRBJ1-2, is EPEVTQTPSHQVTQMGQEVILRCVPISNHLYFYWYRQILGQKVEFLVSFYNNEISEKSEIFDDQFSVERPDGSNFTLKIRSTKLEDSAMYFCASSDTRDTSGDDGYTFGSGTRLTVV.

In its sample, this clonotype was seen many times. The V gene is TRBV5-4, the J gene TRBJ1-2, with TRBD1 identical over 11 bases. This CDR3 has 16 amino acids. Germline values: CDR1 SGHNT, CDR2 YYREEE (reference sequence). V shed 3 bases, J shed 5 bases, and the junction held 9 bases outside the gene matches. CDR3 amino acids: CASSSGFGQGAYGYTF. The CDR3 DNA reads TGTGCCAGCAGCTCTGGCTTCGGACAGGGGGCATATGGCTACACCTTC. The variable domain in full, with the rest retrieved from reference TRBV5-4 and TRBJ1-2, is ETGVTQSPTHLIKTRGQQVTLRCSSQSGHNTVSWYQQALGQGPQFIFQYYREEENGRGNFPPRFSGLQFPNYSSELNVNALELDDSALYLCASSSGFGQGAYGYTFGSGTRLTVV.

CDR3 sequence (DNA): TGTGCCAGCAGCTCCCGACGGGGGGGCTGGCATCAGCCCCAGCATTTT. This translates into CASSSRRGGWHQPQHF. The chain combines TRBV7-4 with TRBJ1-5, with a possible D match to TRBD1 (6 bases). The CDR3 loop spans 16 amino acids. Germline lookup yields CDR1 SGHVT and CDR2 SQSDAQ. Trimming removed 4 bases at V and 5 bases at J, with 18 bases between.

A few counts support this clonotype. The chain is built from TRBV19 and TRBJ1-1, with D possibly TRBD1 on 6 matching bases. The germline V and J ends were trimmed by 3 bases and 8 bases, with 16 bases remaining between them. This CDR3 is 14 amino acids long. Germline V gene data show CDR1 as LNHDA and CDR2 as SQIVND (reference sequence). The CDR3 here is CASSIRGRGWEAFF. CDR3 sequence (DNA): TGTGCCAGTAGTATCCGGGGGCGAGGCTGGGAAGCTTTCTTT. Looking up the rest from reference TRBV19 and TRBJ1-1 gives the full variable domain: DGGITQSPKYLFRKEGQNVTLSCEQNLNHDAMYWYRQDPGQGLRLIYYSQIVNDFQKGDIAEGYSVSREKKESFPLTVTSAQKNPTAFYLCASSIRGRGWEAFFGQGTRLTVV.

This clonotype was found many times. V is TRBV29-1 and J is TRBJ2-3; TRBD2 matches 7 bases. This CDR3 has 12 residues. From germline, CDR1 is SQVTM and CDR2 ANQGSEA. The V and J ends lost 6 bases and 6 bases, in that order; junction bases with no gene match: 6. CDR3 amino acids: CSVGVGGDTQYF. The CDR3 nucleotides are TGCAGCGTCGGGGTCGGGGGGGATACGCAGTATTTT.

This rearrangement joins TRBV7-6 to TRBJ2-5; 7 bases match TRBD2. Germline assignment: CDR1 SGHVS and CDR2 FNYEAQ. J gave up 9 bases and V 1 base, and 5 bases lay outside the gene matches. This CDR3 spans 13 amino acids. DNA for the CDR3: TGTGCCAGCAGCTTAGAAAGGGAGGGCGCCCAGTACTTC. Translating gives CASSLEREGAQYF.

This clonotype was picked up a small number of times. J is TRBJ1-6 and V is TRBV7-6; TRBD1 agrees at 9 bases. The germline CDR1 and CDR2 sequences are SGHVS and FNYEAQ. J was trimmed by 6 bases and V by 1 base; bases with no gene match: 7. The CDR3 has 17 amino acids. In DNA, the CDR3 is TGTGCCAGCAGCTTAGGGGGGGACAGGGCATCTAATTCACCCCTCCACTTT. Its protein product is CASSLGGDRASNSPLHF. Full variable domain (outside the CDR3, taken from reference TRBV7-6 and TRBJ1-6): GAGVSQSPRYKVTKRGQDVALRCDPISGHVSLYWYRQALGQGPEFLTYFNYEAQQDKSGLPNDRFSAERPEGSISTLTIQRTEQRDSAMYRCASSLGGDRASNSPLHFGNGTRLTVT.

The V and J genes are TRBV7-2 and TRBJ2-5, with D tentatively TRBD1 (5 bases). Germline CDR1 SGHTA, CDR2 FQGNSA. V lost 1 base to trimming and J lost 2 bases, with 11 bases between them. CDR3 length equals 15 residues. This chain's CDR3 is CASSLGGGVQETQYF. CDR3 coding DNA: TGTGCCAGCAGCTTAGGGGGCGGCGTTCAAGAGACCCAGTACTTC. The variable domain in full, completed from reference TRBV7-2 and TRBJ2-5, reads GAGVSQSPSNKVTEKGKDVELRCDPISGHTALYWYRQSLGQGLEFLIYFQGNSAPDKSGLPSDRFSAERTGGSVSTLTIQRTQQEDSAVYLCASSLGGGVQETQYFGPGTRLLVL.